The rows below give T cell receptor beta chains drawn from one sample of a study of blood T cells in healthy people across ages. Via MiXCR, TCRdb re-called the 5' RACE reads, giving one row per CDR3 protein. The sample shows about 730,000 distinct CDR3 sequences, 43% of them seen only once. Source material: blood. The receptors stem from an older woman in good health. CDR3s include the opening cysteine and the closing phenylalanine or tryptophan. D genes are given only for firm matches. Clone size is stated in some rows and not others, as once, few, many or a class when expanded.

>.|TRBD1|TRBV20-1|TRBJ2-5
TGCAGTGCTTTCCGGACAGGAAACCAAGAGACCCAGTACTTC
CSAFRTGNQETQYF
>.|.|TRBV27|TRBJ2-5
TGTGCCAGCAGTTTAGCGGCAGGTTTGGAGACCCAGTACTTC
CASSLAAGLETQYF
>few|TRBD1|TRBV4-3|TRBJ1-1
TGCGCCAGCAGCCAAGCAGACAGGGGGGCTGAAGCTTTCTTT
CASSQADRGAEAFF
>.|TRBD1|TRBV15|TRBJ2-7
TGTGCCACCAGCAGAGCCCCCAAGACAGGGAGTGCAGGAAGCACCTACGAGCAGTACTTC
CATSRAPKTGSAGSTYEQYF
>.|.|TRBV29-1|TRBJ2-7
TGCAGCGTTAAGAGCTCCTACAATGAGCAGTACTTC
CSVKSSYNEQYF
>.|.|TRBV7-2|TRBJ2-7
TGTGCCAGCAGCTTATGGGAGTCCGAGCAGTACTTC
CASSLWESEQYF
>.|.|TRBV11-3|TRBJ2-2
TGTGCCAGCAGCGAAATTTACGCCGGGATCAACCGCGGGGAGCTGTTTTTT
CASSEIYAGINRGELFF
>few|.|TRBV3-1|TRBJ2-5
TGTGCCAGCAGCCAAGTGTCACGAGAGACCCAGTACTTC
CASSQVSRETQYF
>.|.|TRBV29-1|TRBJ2-3
TGCAGCGTTGAAGAGGGGGTTCCCACAGATACGCAGTATTTT
CSVEEGVPTDTQYF
>many|TRBD2|TRBV29-1|TRBJ2-5
TGCAGCGTTGAAGAGCTGGGGGGGGGAGAGACCCAGTACTTC
CSVEELGGGETQYF
>many|.|TRBV20-1|TRBJ2-1
TGCAGTGCTAGAGAGAGCCCAGGGGAGCAGTTCTTC
CSARESPGEQFF
>.|.|TRBV9|TRBJ2-2
TGTGCCAGCACCCAAAGGGGGGGCGCCGAAGGGGAGCTGTTTTTT
CASTQRGGAEGELFF
>few|.|TRBV6-5|TRBJ1-2
TGTGCCAGCAGTCGACAGAATCAGGGCTACACCTTC
CASSRQNQGYTF
>few|TRBD1|TRBV6-5|TRBJ2-1
TGTGCCAGCAGTTACCGGGACAGGGCGAATGAGCAGTTCTTC
CASSYRDRANEQFF
>.|TRBD1|TRBV20-1|TRBJ1-5
TGCAGTCTCCTAAGGGGGACAGATAGCAATCAGCCCCAGCATTTT
CSLLRGTDSNQPQHF
>few|TRBD1|TRBV10-3|TRBJ2-7
TGTGCCATAGTCGGGACAGGGGGGGGCGAGCAGTACTTC
CAIVGTGGGEQYF
>few|TRBD1|TRBV7-2|TRBJ2-1
TGTGCCAGCAGCCTCGCCGGGACAGAGTACAATGAGCAGTTCTTC
CASSLAGTEYNEQFF
>.|.|TRBV5-1|TRBJ2-4
TGCGCCAGCAGCCCCGTGGAGGCGGTTAGGCAGTACTTC
CASSPVEAVRQYF
>few|.|TRBV20-1|TRBJ1-6
TGCAGTGCTAGATTGGGGGGAAGTTCACCCCTCCACTTT
CSARLGGSSPLHF
>.|TRBD2|TRBV7-2|TRBJ2-3
TGTGCCAGCAGCTCTTTACTAGCGGGAGATCCAGATACGCAGTATTTT
CASSSLLAGDPDTQYF
>few|TRBD1|TRBV6-5|TRBJ1-6
TGTGCCAGCAGTTACTCGGCACCCGGGACAGCCAATAATTCACCCCTCCACTTT
CASSYSAPGTANNSPLHF
>.|.|TRBV27|TRBJ1-2
TGTGCCAGCAGTTTTCTAGGGGCCTATGGCTACACCTTC
CASSFLGAYGYTF
>.|.|TRBV7-9|TRBJ1-1
TGTGCCAGCAGGCCCCAGACAACATTTGAAGCTTTCTTT
CASRPQTTFEAFF
>few|.|TRBV2|TRBJ2-3
TGTGCCAGCAGAGAATGGGGGGCCCTTCTCACAGATACGCAGTATTTT
CASREWGALLTDTQYF
>.|TRBD2|TRBV5-6|TRBJ2-5
TGTGCCAGCAGCTTCGGACTAGTTTTCAATGAGCAGTACTTC
CASSFGLVFNEQYF
>.|TRBD1|TRBV5-1|TRBJ2-7
TGCGCCAGCAGCTTGGGGTCCGGGGACAGGGAACAGTACTTC
CASSLGSGDREQYF
>.|.|TRBV6-1|TRBJ2-4
TGTGCCGGCAATCAGCGGGCGATGTACTTC
CAGNQRAMYF
>.|.|TRBV6-2/TRBV6-3|TRBJ1-5
TGTGCCAGCATACTGGGGCCTAATCAGCCCCAGCATTTT
CASILGPNQPQHF
>few|TRBD1|TRBV10-2|TRBJ2-7
TGCGCCAGCAGTGAGTCGGGACAGGGGTACGAGCAGTACTTC
CASSESGQGYEQYF
>few|.|TRBV6-5|TRBJ2-5
TGTGCCAGCAGCCCGCTGCAACCCCTCAAGGAGACCCAGTACTTC
CASSPLQPLKETQYF
>few|TRBD2|TRBV10-2|TRBJ2-7
TGCGCCAGCAGTGAGCACGGGGGGACCTCCTACGAGCAGTACTTC
CASSEHGGTSYEQYF
>.|.|TRBV20-1|TRBJ1-5
TGCAGTGCTAGACTCTTCGGACCTCAATTTAGCAATCAGCCCCAGCATTTT
CSARLFGPQFSNQPQHF
>.|TRBD2|TRBV27|TRBJ2-1
TGTGCCAGCAGTATGGCGGGAGTTAGGAATGAGCAGTTCTTC
CASSMAGVRNEQFF
>.|TRBD1|TRBV4-1|TRBJ2-2
TGCGCCAGCAGCTTGACAGGGGTCACGAACACCGGGGAGCTGTTTTTT
CASSLTGVTNTGELFF
>.|.|TRBV12-3/TRBV12-4|TRBJ1-1
TGTGCCAGCAGTCTCGCTCAGAGCCGGGAGAAAGCTTTCTTT
CASSLAQSREKAFF
>few|.|TRBV7-9|TRBJ1-6
TGTGCCAGCAGCTTAGGAGGGGTCTATAATTCACCCCTCCACTTT
CASSLGGVYNSPLHF
>.|.|TRBV4-2|TRBJ2-2
TGTGCCAGCAGCTCACCCACGGGACAGAACACCGGGGAGCTGTTTTTT
CASSSPTGQNTGELFF
>.|TRBD2|TRBV5-1|TRBJ2-1
TGCGCCAGCAGCTTGGGTCCTAGCGGGGGCCACAATGAGCAGTTCTTC
CASSLGPSGGHNEQFF
>.|.|TRBV2|TRBJ2-2
TGTGCCAGCAGTGAAATTGCTCTAGCGGGGGAGCTGTTTTTT
CASSEIALAGELFF
>.|.|TRBV6-2/TRBV6-3|TRBJ1-5
TGTGCCAGCGGGACGGACAGCAATCAGCCCCAGCATTTT
CASGTDSNQPQHF
>.|.|TRBV5-5|TRBJ2-5
TGTGCCAGCAGCTTTGATGACAGGAACCAAGAGACCCAGTACTTC
CASSFDDRNQETQYF
>few|.|TRBV27|TRBJ1-1
TGTGCCAGCATGCGGTCGAACACTGAAGCTTTCTTT
CASMRSNTEAFF